These 18 T cell receptor beta chains were all obtained from the same sample, sequenced in a study of blood T cell repertoires in COVID-19. The method was immunoSEQ multiplex PCR; TCRdb's version includes in-frame clones alone and lacks a portion of them. The data show just under 150,000 clones, 70% to 90% seen once. Material for sequencing was peripheral blood. Receptors were obtained from a human donor with acute or convalescent COVID-19. The donor label of this sample is uncertain.

V gene TRBV14 combines with J gene TRBJ2-2, with D hard to call. Germline CDR1 SGHDN, CDR2 FVKESK. The CDR3 sequence is 13 residues long. V dropped 1 base and J dropped 3 bases, with 3 bases sitting between them. CDR3: CASSQVYTGELFF. The CDR3 DNA reads TGTGCCAGCAGCCAAGTCTACACCGGGGAGCTGTTTTTT.

The rearrangement joins TRBV7-9 to TRBJ2-1, with a weak D call TRBD2 (5 bases). Germline-derived CDR1 and CDR2 are SEHNR and FQNEAQ (reference sequence). The V end was cut by 2 bases, the J end by 9 bases, with 11 bases between. This CDR3 has 13 residues. This CDR3 is CASSLTSIGEQFF. As DNA, the CDR3 is TGTGCCAGCAGCTTAACTAGTATCGGTGAGCAGTTCTTC.

CDR3 loop: CATSDSRQGVNGYTF. The CDR3 DNA sequence: TGTGCCACCAGTGATTCACGACAGGGAGTAAATGGCTACACCTTC. The rearrangement joins TRBV24-1 to TRBJ1-2; 7 bases agree with TRBD1. The J segment lost 6 bases and the V segment lost 2 bases, leaving 8 bases of the junction unmatched. Per the germline V gene, CDR1 is KGHDR and CDR2 is SFDVKD. The CDR3 consists of 15 residues.

This sequence joins TRBV18 and TRBJ1-2; 9 bases are a match to TRBD1. Per germline, CDR1 KGHSH and CDR2 LQKENI. V was pared by 2 bases and J by 3 bases, with 4 bases of the junction left unmatched. The CDR3 extends over 15 amino acids. The CDR3 here is CASSPATGGDYGYTF. The CDR3 region has the DNA TGTGCCAGCTCACCAGCGACAGGGGGGGACTATGGCTACACCTTC.

The V and J genes are TRBV11-2 and TRBJ1-2, with TRBD1 matching 8 bases. V trimming: 5 bases; J trimming: 5 bases; junction bases outside the gene matches: 10. There are 15 residues in the CDR3. Germline V gene data show CDR1 as SGHAT and CDR2 as FQNNGV. CDR3 region: CASSPNRGSEYGYTF. The CDR3 region has the DNA TGTGCCAGCAGCCCAAACAGGGGGTCAGAGTATGGCTACACCTTC.

J is TRBJ2-2 and V is TRBV7-8, with 11 positions matching TRBD2. The CDR3 has 17 amino acids. Trimming removed 3 bases from V and 4 bases from J; junction bases left unmatched: 7. CDR1 is SGHVS and CDR2 is FQNEAQ in the germline V gene. The DNA of the CDR3 is TGTGCCAGCAGCTTCTTTACTAGCGGGAGTAGCACCGGGGAGCTGTTTTTT. Protein: CASSFFTSGSSTGELFF.

The V and J genes are TRBV7-2 and TRBJ2-5, with D possibly matching TRBD2 (5 bases). This CDR3 region has 17 residues. V shed 1 base and J shed 2 bases, with 17 bases lying between them. The germline V gene encodes CDR1 SGHTA and CDR2 FQGNSA. CDR3 sequence: CASSLVKGLKAQETQYF. CDR3 nucleotides: TGTGCCAGCAGCTTAGTGAAAGGACTTAAGGCACAAGAGACCCAGTACTTC.

This chain links TRBV5-4 with TRBJ1-1, with 8 bases matching TRBD1. The CDR3 spans 14 residues. CDR1 is SGHNT, CDR2 YYREEE, per germline (reference sequence). V shed 1 base and J 1 base; nucleotides not matched to a gene: 0. The CDR3 loop reads CASSLQGANTEAFF. The CDR3 region has the DNA TGTGCCAGCAGCTTGCAGGGGGCGAACACTGAAGCTTTCTTT.

The chain joins TRBV27 to TRBJ1-2, with D possibly being TRBD1 (5 bases). There are 13 residues in the CDR3. The germline V gene encodes CDR1 MNHEY and CDR2 SMNVEV (reference sequence). Between the trimmed V and J ends, which lost 3 bases and 5 bases, there was a span of 10 bases. The CDR3 protein is CASSFTGGYGYTF. DNA of the CDR3: TGTGCCAGCAGTTTCACAGGCGGTTATGGCTACACCTTC.

The chain combines TRBV7-2 with TRBJ1-6; 9 nucleotides align to TRBD1. CDR1 is SGHTA, CDR2 FQGNSA, per germline. J gave up 7 bases and V 5 bases, and 9 bases lay outside the gene matches. The CDR3 covers 16 residues. The CDR3 DNA reads as TGTGCCAGCAGCCCCAAGGGACAGGGCCAAAATTCACCCCTCCACTTT. This codes for CASSPKGQGQNSPLHF.

The chain uses TRBV29-1 and TRBJ1-4; D remains ambiguous. Trimming cost V 4 bases and J 7 bases, with 13 bases left between them. The CDR3 has 13 residues. CDR1 is SQVTM, CDR2 ANQGSEA, per germline. CDR3 in amino acids: CSVARSGIEKLFF. The CDR3 bases are TGCAGCGTTGCGAGATCGGGGATTGAAAAACTGTTTTTT.

The chain uses TRBV6-6 and TRBJ2-7; no clear D. The CDR3 has 14 residues. Trimming cost V 1 base and J 2 bases, with 9 bases left between them. CDR1 MNHNY and CDR2 SVGAGI come from the germline V gene (reference sequence). The CDR3 here is CASSYFQETYEQYF. The CDR3 DNA reads as TGTGCCAGCAGTTACTTCCAGGAAACCTACGAGCAGTACTTC.

The rearrangement joins TRBV9 to TRBJ2-7; D uncertain. Germline V gives CDR1 SGDLS, CDR2 YYNGEE. This CDR3 region has 14 residues. V was shortened by 0 bases and J by 0 bases, with 7 bases between the two germline ends. CDR3 region: CASSVGRASYEQYF. In nucleotides, the CDR3 is TGTGCCAGCAGCGTAGGCCGAGCCTCCTACGAGCAGTACTTC.

The J gene is TRBJ1-4, the V gene TRBV11-2, with TRBD1 matching 7 bases. The CDR3 spans 15 residues. The junction had 6 bases not matched to a gene; V was cut back by 4 bases and J by 4 bases. Germline V CDR1 and CDR2: SGHAT, FQNNGV. The CDR3 sequence is CASSSSGQFNEKLFF. The CDR3 DNA reads as TGTGCCAGCAGCTCATCGGGACAGTTTAATGAAAAACTGTTTTTT.

V is TRBV28 and J is TRBJ1-3; TRBD1 aligns across 8 bases. Germline CDR1 is MDHEN and CDR2 is SYDVKM. The CDR3 has 15 amino acids. The V gene end was trimmed by 7 bases and the J gene end by 1 base; junction bases not matched to a gene: 6. The CDR3 sequence is CASTLTGASGNTIYF. The CDR3 DNA follows: TGTGCCAGCACCTTGACAGGGGCTTCTGGAAACACCATATATTTT.

V is TRBV5-6 and J is TRBJ2-2; D is unresolved. The length of the CDR3 is 15 residues. Between the trimmed V and J ends, which lost 0 bases and 1 base, there was a span of 7 bases. CDR1 SGHDT and CDR2 YYEEEE come from the germline V gene. The CDR3, as DNA: TGTGCCAGCAGCTTGGGACTGCTGAACACCGGGGAGCTGTTTTTT. Encoded protein: CASSLGLLNTGELFF. Combining the CDR3 with reference TRBV5-6 and TRBJ2-2 gives the whole variable domain DAGVTQSPTHLIKTRGQQVTLRCSPKSGHDTVSWYQQALGQGPQFIFQYYEEEERQRGNFPDRFSGHQFPNYSSELNVNALLLGDSALYLCASSLGLLNTGELFFGEGSRLTVL.

The V and J genes are TRBV7-2 and TRBJ1-3; 8 bases are a match to TRBD1. Germline V gives CDR1 SGHTA, CDR2 FQGNSA. The CDR3 contains 14 residues. Unmatched junction bases numbered 7, after V lost 5 bases and J lost 7 bases. The CDR3 sequence is CASSLGQGWNTIYF. DNA for the CDR3: TGTGCCAGCAGCCTCGGACAGGGTTGGAACACCATATATTTT. Combining the CDR3 with reference TRBV7-2 and TRBJ1-3 gives the whole variable domain GAGVSQSPSNKVTEKGKDVELRCDPISGHTALYWYRQSLGQGLEFLIYFQGNSAPDKSGLPSDRFSAERTGGSVSTLTIQRTQQEDSAVYLCASSLGQGWNTIYFGEGSWLTVV.

In its sample, this clone was seen a few times. The J gene is TRBJ1-3, the V gene TRBV7-2; TRBD1 matches at 7 bases. The CDR3 has 15 amino acids. The germline V gene has CDR1 SGHTA and CDR2 FQGNSA. After removal of 1 base from V and 4 bases from J, the junction contained 4 bases not matched to a gene. The CDR3 DNA reads TGTGCCAGCAGCTTAGTAGAGGGACAGGGAAACACCATATATTTT. Translated: CASSLVEGQGNTIYF.